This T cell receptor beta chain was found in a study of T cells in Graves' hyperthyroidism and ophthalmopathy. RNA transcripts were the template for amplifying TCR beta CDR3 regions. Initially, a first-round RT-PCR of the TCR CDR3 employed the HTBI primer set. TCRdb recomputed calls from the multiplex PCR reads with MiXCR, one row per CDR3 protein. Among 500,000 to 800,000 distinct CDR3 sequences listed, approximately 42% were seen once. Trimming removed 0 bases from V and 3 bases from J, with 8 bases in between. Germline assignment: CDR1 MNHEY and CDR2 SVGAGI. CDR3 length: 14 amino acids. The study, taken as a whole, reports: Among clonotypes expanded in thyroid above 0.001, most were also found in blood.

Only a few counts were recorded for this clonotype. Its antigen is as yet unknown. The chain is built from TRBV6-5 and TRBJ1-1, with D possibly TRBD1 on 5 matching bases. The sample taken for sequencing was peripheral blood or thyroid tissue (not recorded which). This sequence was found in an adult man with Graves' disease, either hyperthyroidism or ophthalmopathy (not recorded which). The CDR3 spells CASSYSRGDTEAFF. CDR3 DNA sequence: TGTGCCAGCAGTTACTCGAGAGGGGACACTGAAGCTTTCTTT.